The rows below give T cell receptor beta chains drawn from one sample of a study of response to subunit inactivated influenza vaccine. TCRdb re-analysed the RT-PCR reads in MiXCR, keeping a single row per CDR3 protein. The table has about 780,000 distinct CDR3 sequences, around 20% seen once. Sequenced here: PBMCs from blood, sampled roughly 5 days after vaccination. Receptors were obtained from a man in his forties or fifties who received an inactivated influenza vaccine. The CDR3 runs from the conserved cysteine through the conserved F or W. Each record gives: J gene, D gene, V gene, clone size, CDR3 DNA, CDR3 protein. A D gene is named only where the DNA matches it firmly. Clone size is stated in some rows and not others, as once, few, many or a class when expanded.

J gene: TRBJ2-7; D gene: TRBD2; V gene: TRBV11-2; clone size: .; CDR3 DNA: TGTGCCAGCAGCTACCGGAGGACTAGCGGGATCCACGAGCAGTACTTC; CDR3 protein: CASSYRRTSGIHEQYF
J gene: TRBJ2-3; D gene: .; V gene: TRBV10-2; clone size: many; CDR3 DNA: TGCGCCAGCAGTGACAGGGTGGTGGATACGCAGTATTTT; CDR3 protein: CASSDRVVDTQYF
J gene: TRBJ1-2; D gene: .; V gene: TRBV12-3/TRBV12-4; clone size: many; CDR3 DNA: TGTGCCAGCAGTCCCGCGGACAGCTATGGCTACACCTTC; CDR3 protein: CASSPADSYGYTF
J gene: TRBJ2-1; D gene: .; V gene: TRBV27; clone size: .; CDR3 DNA: TGTGCCAGCAGTCTAGCAGGCAGGGGCAGCAATGAGCAGTTCTTC; CDR3 protein: CASSLAGRGSNEQFF
J gene: TRBJ2-7; D gene: .; V gene: TRBV21-1; clone size: .; CDR3 DNA: TGTGCCAGCCGCCTTTTCGGGAGCTCCTACGAGCAGTACTTC; CDR3 protein: CASRLFGSSYEQYF
J gene: TRBJ2-2; D gene: TRBD1; V gene: TRBV28; clone size: .; CDR3 DNA: TGTGCCAGCAGCAGGGGGCTCGCGAACACCGCGGAGCTGTTTTTT; CDR3 protein: CASSRGLANTAELFF
J gene: TRBJ2-7; D gene: TRBD1; V gene: TRBV30; clone size: .; CDR3 DNA: TGTGCCTGGAGTGGTACAGGGGCCTACGAGCAGTACTTC; CDR3 protein: CAWSGTGAYEQYF
J gene: TRBJ1-1; D gene: TRBD1; V gene: TRBV24-1; clone size: .; CDR3 DNA: TGTGCCACCAGTGATCCGACAGGGACGAACACTGAAGCTTTCTTT; CDR3 protein: CATSDPTGTNTEAFF
J gene: TRBJ2-3; D gene: TRBD2; V gene: TRBV7-2; clone size: .; CDR3 DNA: TGTGCCAGCAGCTTAGCCCGGGGGGGGCCCATAGATACGCAGTATTTT; CDR3 protein: CASSLARGGPIDTQYF
J gene: TRBJ2-1; D gene: .; V gene: TRBV10-3; clone size: few; CDR3 DNA: TGTGCCATCAGTGAGTCGGAGTTGGACAGCGACAATGAGCAGTTCTTC; CDR3 protein: CAISESELDSDNEQFF